This TCR beta chain was sequenced during a study of cytomegalovirus exposure and HLA in healthy donors. Vbeta (60) and Jbeta (13) primers were used in the PCR. Generated by immunoSEQ multiplex PCR, the TCRdb table keeps only in-frame clones and is missing some. The table for this sample gives just under 80,000 clones. This CDR3 contains 15 residues. J was trimmed by 8 bases and V by 6 bases; bases with no gene match: 12. Germline CDR1 MDHEN, CDR2 SYDVKM. Findings and caveats of the study: The likely origin of a cluster of highly shared sequence variants was a sequencing artifact. Excluded: some indistinguishable V segments such as TRBV6-2 and TRBV6-3.

As for this clone: Its specificity is not known.

The receptor comes from a young man in good health and CMV-seropositive. The sample taken for sequencing was PBMCs. The J gene is TRBJ1-4, the V gene TRBV28; the match to TRBD1 covers 7 bases. The CDR3 nucleotides are TGTGCCAGCAGCCGAACAGGGGTGAGGGGGGAAAAACTGTTTTTT. Translation gives CASSRTGVRGEKLFF. The full variable domain, rest sourced from reference TRBV28 and TRBJ1-4, is DVKVTQSSRYLVKRTGEKVFLECVQDMDHENMFWYRQDPGLGLRLIYFSYDVKMKEKGDIPEGYSVSREKKERFSLILESASTNQTSMYLCASSRTGVRGEKLFFGSGTQLSVL.